Below, 3 T cell receptor beta chains from the same sample are listed, as sequenced in a study of patients and donors after allogeneic stem cell transplantation. TCRdb reanalysed the RT-PCR reads using MiXCR and keeps one entry per CDR3 protein. In the table there are approximately 200,000 distinct CDR3 sequences, around two fifths of which are singletons. Material for sequencing was blood, either unsorted or a sorted T cell fraction (not recorded which). The origin of the receptors is a human donor who was either an allogeneic HSCT recipient or a stem cell or donor lymphocyte infusion donor (not recorded which). It is not recorded whose cells these are; they may come from a transplant donor.

V is TRBV5-1 and J is TRBJ1-1, with D maybe TRBD1 (5 bases). Trimming shortened V by 1 base and J by 4 bases, and 14 bases separated the two germline ends. This CDR3 has 15 amino acids. CDR1 is SGHRS, CDR2 YFSETQ, per germline. The CDR3 sequence is CASSLLGVRGTEAFF. The CDR3 region has the DNA TGCGCCAGCAGCTTGCTGGGGGTTAGAGGCACTGAAGCTTTCTTT.

This rearrangement joins TRBV4-2 to TRBJ2-5; D is ambiguous. V lost 0 bases and J lost 4, with 9 bases in between. Germline loops: CDR1 LGHNA, CDR2 YNFKEQ. CDR3 length: 14 amino acids. CDR3 coding DNA: TGTGCCAGCAGCCAAGAGTGGACCGGAGAGACCCAGTACTTC. As protein: CASSQEWTGETQYF.

This chain joins TRBV6-6 and TRBJ1-5, with a possible D match to TRBD1 (6 bases). The CDR3 totals 12 residues. Germline lookup yields CDR1 MNHNY and CDR2 SVGAGI (reference sequence). V dropped 5 bases and J dropped 9 bases, with 11 bases sitting between them. The CDR3 region is CASSRGTAPQHF. The CDR3 DNA reads as TGTGCCAGCAGTAGGGGGACCGCGCCCCAGCATTTT.